This TCR beta chain was sequenced for a study of T cells expressing NK-cell markers. TCRdb reprocessed the 5' RACE reads, with one entry per CDR3 protein and no DNA. The sample has around 260,000 distinct CDR3 sequences; the top ten hold around 4%. The germline CDR1 and CDR2 sequences are SQVTM and ANQGSEA. This CDR3 has 14 residues. Input material: blood T cells: a sorted CD56 or NKG2C T cell subset, CD4+ or CD8+ T cells, or bulk PBMC T cells (not recorded which). This receptor was identified in a woman aged 18 to 75 in good health. The chain links TRBV29-1 to TRBJ1-1; TCRdb's D call of TRBD1 is untestable without DNA. The CDR3 loop is CSVTQGARNTEAFF.